This T cell receptor (beta chain) was sequenced for a study of post-analysis software for immune sequencing data (dated by TCRdb to the mid-2010s). Study-wide context: Recorded disease courses included relapsing-remitting, secondary progressive and progressive-relapsing multiple sclerosis, with some patients lacking subtype annotation. The patient repertoires were set against eleven to twelve previously published healthy control repertoires from donors whose ages ranged from about 6 to 27 years. A subset of samples was prepared in parallel using single-end sample barcoding, then pooled and co-amplified after Illumina adapter ligation.

A few counts support this clonotype. The antigen it binds to is not known. Per-base quality was not reported, and no clone a single base away is much larger than it. Trimming removed 5 bases from V and 2 bases from J, leaving 13 bases between the germline ends. From cysteine to phenylalanine, the CDR3 is 14 amino acids long. The entry retains the CDR3 DNA only, 42 bases that are in frame from base 1. TCR beta repertoires were profiled from peripheral blood of over 10 young patients with multiple sclerosis to demonstrate the VDJtools post-analysis software. The multiple sclerosis patients were children and adolescents between 6 and 15 years of age. The library was generated by PCR. Sequencing was carried out with an Illumina HiSeq 2500. Unique molecular identifiers were incorporated into TCR beta cDNA libraries to reduce PCR and sequencing biases. Every 1 to 10 million input T cells yielded some 500,000 cDNA molecules, meaning each molecule approximated one T cell. The same protocol used for the earlier healthy control dataset was applied to prepare and sequence the patient libraries. Samples belonging to the same batch were prepared together, multiplexed and sequenced on a shared HiSeq lane. On the authors' methods: MIGEC was used to process the raw barcoded reads, and molecular identifier groups with only a single read were discarded before consensus assembly and CDR3 extraction. VDJtools was used for post-analysis of the clonotype tables, with diversity normalized by down-sampling every dataset to the smallest sample size. Repertoire overlap clustering matched CDR3 amino acid but not nucleotide sequences to correct batch-related cross-sample contamination. Clones were called with MiXCR by TCRdb after fastp trimmed the public reads at Q25, and only in-frame beta chains were retained. Every entry covers one CDR3 protein and lists the most common genes and DNA from its rows. TCRdb's processing, not the study's, gives the V and J calls here. For this sample the table gives about 430,000 distinct CDR3 sequences, of which about 40% were detected only once. The ten largest clonotypes hold 6% to 9% of the sample.

What the authors observed across the whole study: Roughly 5 TRBV segments, including TRBV5-6, TRBV5-1 and TRBV20-1, were significantly more frequent in patients than controls. When samples were clustered directly using the F measure, samples prepared in the same batch co-clustered strongly, which prompted a batch-effect correction. The control group was slightly older than the multiple sclerosis patient group. Significantly lower normalized Chao1 diversity was found in multiple sclerosis patients than in controls, suggesting substantial peripheral T-cell clonal expansion.

Sequences were obtained from blood. The receptor was derived from a girl aged 2-10 years with multiple sclerosis. The chain was built from TRBV12-3 or TRBV12-4 and TRBJ2-7; no D gene can be assigned with confidence. The DNA sequence is given as TGTGCCAGCAGTCCTGGCGGCCTGACCTACGAGCAGTACTTC. Translated, this gives CASSPGGLTYEQYF.